This T cell receptor beta chain was identified in a study of T-cell reconstitution after alpha-beta-depleted transplantation in children. As it was prepared, the TCRbeta library received unique molecular identifiers. TCRdb ran MiXCR on the PCR reads and lists one entry per CDR3 protein. The table lists 500,000 to 650,000 distinct CDR3 sequences, roughly 13% of them singletons. The CDR3 consists of 15 residues. CDR1 and CDR2 from the germline V gene are LGHNA and YNFKEQ. Germline trimming cut 6 bases from V and 4 bases from J; bases unmatched to any gene: 10. This TCR was recovered from a male patient aged 10 to 17 who had a stem cell transplant for acute myeloid leukemia, so the T cells may come from the graft donor. Sequenced material: PBMCs, mostly from graft donor cells, taken 360 days after TCRalphabeta/CD19-depleted stem cell transplant. The chain employs TRBV4-2 and TRBJ2-5; 8 positions match TRBD1. The CDR3 sequence: CASSTTGAGGETQYF. DNA for the CDR3: TGTGCCAGCAGTACGACAGGGGCCGGGGGAGAGACCCAGTACTTC.